The 2 T cell receptor beta chains presented below share a single source sample, sequenced in a study of control samples from healthy donors and cancer patients. Profiling relied on immunoSEQ multiplex PCR, and the TCRdb table lists in-frame clones only, not all of them. The sample consists of some 76,000 clones, 89% of them appearing once. The sample comprised PBMCs. The receptors originated from a woman in her fifties or sixties with colorectal cancer.

The rearrangement joins TRBV5-6 to TRBJ1-2; TRBD1 might be the D (5 bases). Germline lookup yields CDR1 SGHDT and CDR2 YYEEEE. With 4 bases removed from V and 5 bases from J, the gap between germline ends came to 12 bases. The CDR3 length is 13 residues. The DNA for the CDR3 is TGTGCCAGCAGCCCGGGTGGGGGGTATGGCTACACCTTC. Amino acid sequence: CASSPGGGYGYTF.

The chain couples TRBV6-2 or TRBV6-3 to TRBJ1-2; no reliable D call. In germline, CDR1 is MNHEY, CDR2 SVGEGT. V lost 2 bases and J 2 bases, leaving 6 bases between the germline ends. The CDR3 is 13 amino acids. The CDR3 nucleotides read TGTGCCAGCAGTTACGTCAGAAACTATGGCTACACCTTC. It yields the protein CASSYVRNYGYTF.